This T cell receptor (beta chain) appears in the sequencing data of a study of regulatory T cells in long-lasting Graves disease. There are 17 residues in the CDR3. Looked up from germline, CDR1 is MNHNS and CDR2 is SASEGT. V gave up 1 base and J gave up 3 bases; unmatched junction bases: 6. Time point meaning: newly diagnosed GD, antithyroid drugs for less than 3 months. PBMCs provided the RNA from which the TCR library was made. This clonotype was recorded many times. Relying on iRepertoire HTBI primers and Arm-PCR of CDR3 regions, the team built TCR beta libraries. Via MiXCR, TCRdb re-called the multiplex PCR reads, giving one row per CDR3 protein. The table shows a few hundred thousand distinct CDR3 sequences, with about 11% occurring only once. This same sample was also taken into another study, of T cells in Graves' hyperthyroidism and ophthalmopathy.

The sample was peripheral blood mononuclear cells (PBMCs), taken at new diagnosis, from a patient treated with antithyroid drugs. This TCR was sampled from a woman aged 18-35 years with Graves disease. This chain links TRBV6-1 with TRBJ1-5; 10 nucleotides align to TRBD1. CDR3 sequence: CASSEVSGTGDNQPQHF. In DNA, the CDR3 is TGTGCCAGCAGTGAAGTCTCAGGGACAGGGGACAATCAGCCCCAGCATTTT.